A selection of T cell receptor beta chains follows, all from one sample in a study of B cell selection in AIRE deficiency. Measured with immunoSEQ multiplex PCR; TCRdb has only the in-frame clones, and not every one. The repertoire holds 12,000 to 15,000 clones, with around 93% as singletons. Sequencing used Tregs sorted from PBMCs. The receptors originated from a human donor with AIRE deficiency. CDR3s include the opening cysteine and the closing phenylalanine or tryptophan. A D gene is named only where the DNA matches it firmly. A row's size may be missing; if present it is once, few, many or a size class.

D gene	V gene	J gene	clone size	CDR3 protein	CDR3 DNA
TRBD2	TRBV11-2	TRBJ2-3	.	CASSSLAGEGSDTQYF	TGTGCCAGCAGCTCCTTAGCGGGAGAAGGTTCAGATACGCAGTATTTT
TRBD1	TRBV7-9	TRBJ1-1	.	CASSPRQGRGTEAFF	TGTGCCAGCAGCCCCCGACAGGGAAGGGGCACTGAAGCTTTCTTT
.	TRBV6-6	TRBJ2-5	.	CARSSRETQYF	TGTGCCAGGAGTTCCCGAGAGACCCAGTACTTC
.	TRBV19	TRBJ1-5	.	CASSIWGAYNQPQHF	TGTGCCAGTAGTATATGGGGGGCCTACAATCAGCCCCAGCATTTT
TRBD2	TRBV6-5	TRBJ2-3	.	CASRRLAPRTDTQYF	TGTGCCAGCAGAAGACTAGCACCTCGCACAGATACGCAGTATTTT
TRBD2	TRBV7-9	TRBJ2-1	.	CASSLLLLAGGPHEQFF	TGTGCCAGCAGCCTCCTCTTACTAGCGGGAGGGCCCCATGAGCAGTTCTTC
TRBD2	TRBV5-1	TRBJ2-1	few	CASSRGGLGTYNEQFF	TGCGCCAGCAGTCGGGGGGGACTCGGGACCTACAATGAGCAGTTCTTC
.	TRBV4-1	TRBJ1-1	.	CASSRSLSRLPRTEAFF	TGCGCCAGCAGCCGCTCCTTGTCCCGACTCCCGAGGACTGAAGCTTTCTTT
.	TRBV9	TRBJ2-3	.	CASSVGSVDRTDTQYF	TGTGCCAGCAGCGTAGGCTCGGTCGATCGGACAGATACGCAGTATTTT
.	TRBV19	TRBJ2-3	.	CASSIGLRLGGDTQYF	TGTGCCAGTAGTATAGGCCTAAGACTAGGGGGAGATACGCAGTATTTT